Below, 21 T cell receptor beta chains from the same sample are listed, as sequenced in a study of T cells in Graves' hyperthyroidism and ophthalmopathy. TCR beta CDR3 regions were amplified from RNA. When the TCR CDR3 underwent first-round RT-PCR, the HTBI primer set was used. TCRdb reprocessed the multiplex PCR reads with MiXCR, giving one entry per CDR3 protein. The table lists hundreds of thousands of distinct CDR3 sequences, less than 25% of them singletons. Material: blood. The source of these receptors is a woman aged 25 to 39 with Graves' ophthalmopathy.

This clonotype was seen ten or more times. The chain joins TRBV7-9 to TRBJ1-3; TRBD1 matches at 7 bases. The V gene end was trimmed by 4 bases and the J gene end by 2 bases; junction bases not matched to a gene: 5. This CDR3 has 15 amino acids. Germline CDR1 reads SEHNR; CDR2 reads FQNEAQ (reference sequence). The CDR3 loop is CASSSFGTAGNTIYF. CDR3 nucleotide sequence: TGTGCCAGCAGCTCATTTGGGACAGCTGGAAACACCATATATTTT. Supplemented by reference TRBV7-9 and TRBJ1-3, the full variable domain reads DTGVSQNPRHKITKRGQNVTFRCDPISEHNRLYWYRQTLGQGPEFLTYFQNEAQLEKSRLLSDRFSAERPKGSFSTLEIQRTEQGDSAMYLCASSSFGTAGNTIYFGEGSWLTVV.

The J gene is TRBJ1-5, the V gene TRBV12-3 or TRBV12-4; 11 nucleotides line up with TRBD1. CDR3 length: 18 amino acids. The J segment lost 0 bases and the V segment lost 6 bases, leaving 10 bases of the junction unmatched. CDR3 in DNA: TGTGCCAGCAGCCCGGGACAGGGGGTGTGGGGTAGCAATCAGCCCCAGCATTTT. It encodes CASSPGQGVWGSNQPQHF.

The chain is built from TRBV12-3 or TRBV12-4 and TRBJ1-1; no clear D. Trimming stripped 7 bases from V and 1 base from J, with 10 bases between. This CDR3 is 13 amino acids long. CDR3 DNA: TGTGCCAGCAAACTAAGTCCGAACACTGAAGCTTTCTTT. Translated, it gives CASKLSPNTEAFF.

Turning to this clonotype: Germline and junction disagree at one end, which may indicate a read error. The chain couples TRBV6-5 to TRBJ1-1; TRBD1 might be the D (5 bases). This CDR3 is built from 14 residues. CDR1 is MNHEY and CDR2 is SVGAGI in the germline V gene. Here the CDR3 reads CASSYGGKNTEACF. The CDR3 nucleotides read TGTGCCAGCAGTTACGGGGGGAAGAACACTGAAGCTTGCTTT.

This clonotype was picked up many times. The chain couples TRBV4-1 to TRBJ2-5; D is ambiguous. V gave up 0 bases and J gave up 7 bases, with 15 bases separating them. The CDR3 length is 15 residues. Germline CDR1 MGHRA, CDR2 YSYEKL. The CDR3 spells CASSQEGAVSVTQYF. CDR3 nucleotide sequence: TGCGCCAGCAGCCAAGAAGGAGCAGTAAGTGTGACCCAGTACTTC.

The chain links TRBV12-5 to TRBJ1-1, with TRBD1 matching 9 bases. The CDR3 sequence is 17 residues long. CDR1 and CDR2 from the germline V gene are LGHNT and FRNRAP. Losses at the gene ends were 2 bases for V and 5 bases for J; bases not matched to a gene: 12. The CDR3 coding sequence is TGTGCTAGTGGTTTGACCTCACGGGGGACAGGGAGGACTGAAGCTTTCTTT. Translating gives CASGLTSRGTGRTEAFF.

Ten or more counts support this clonotype. V and J are TRBV5-1 and TRBJ1-1; D gene uncertain. Germline assignment: CDR1 SGHRS and CDR2 YFSETQ. Trimming cost V 0 bases and J 5 bases, with 14 bases left between them. The CDR3 spans 15 residues. CDR3 coding DNA: TGCGCCAGCAGCTTGGCATCCGTGGGCGAGACTGAAGCTTTCTTT. Protein product: CASSLASVGETEAFF.

The table lists this clonotype with many counts. The chain combines TRBV30 with TRBJ1-1; D might be TRBD1 (6 bases). The V and J ends lost 4 bases and 5 bases respectively, with 11 bases between them. Germline CDR1 GTSNPN, CDR2 SVGIG (reference sequence). This CDR3 has 12 amino acids. The CDR3 coding sequence is TGTGCCTGGAACAGGGATCTGACTGAAGCTTTCTTT. Translation: CAWNRDLTEAFF.

This clonotype was seen a few times. The chain combines TRBV30 with TRBJ1-1, with 7 bases identical to TRBD1. The CDR3 has 11 amino acids. CDR1 and CDR2 (germline): GTSNPN, SVGIG (reference sequence). V dropped 3 bases and J dropped 7; count of bases not matched to a gene: 2. The CDR3 DNA sequence: TGTGCCTGGAGGACAGGGTATGAAGCTTTCTTT. This encodes CAWRTGYEAFF.

This clonotype was seen at least ten times. This chain connects TRBV13 to TRBJ2-7, with D perhaps assigned TRBD1 or TRBD2 (5 bases each). Trimming pared 5 bases from V and 5 bases from J, leaving 19 bases between. Germline V CDR1 and CDR2: PRHDT, FYEKMQ (reference sequence). CDR3 length equals 15 residues. CDR3 sequence: CASSPIDRGENEQYF. For the CDR3, the DNA is TGTGCCAGCAGCCCCATTGATAGGGGAGAGAACGAGCAGTACTTC.

This clonotype appeared a few times. The V gene is TRBV5-1, the J gene TRBJ2-2; D gene uncertain. The CDR3 consists of 15 residues. Germline V gene data show CDR1 as SGHRS and CDR2 as YFSETQ. V lost 1 base to trimming and J lost 0 bases, with 7 bases between them. CDR3 DNA sequence: TGCGCCAGCAGCTTGTGGGAATCGAACACCGGGGAGCTGTTTTTT. Residues: CASSLWESNTGELFF.

The table lists this clonotype with many counts. This sequence joins TRBV7-2 and TRBJ1-3; D uncertain. With 1 base removed from V and 7 bases from J, the gap between germline ends came to 11 bases. CDR1 and CDR2 from the germline V gene are SGHTA and FQGNSA. The CDR3 contains 14 residues. The CDR3 loop reads CASSLVSSRNTIYF. CDR3 nucleotide sequence: TGTGCCAGCAGCTTAGTATCTTCCCGGAACACCATATATTTT.

This clonotype came up many times. V gene TRBV6-2 or TRBV6-3 combines with J gene TRBJ1-5; TRBD1 is a possible D gene (5 bases). The V gene lost 3 bases and the J gene lost 0 bases, with 18 bases spanning the gap. The CDR3 extends over 18 amino acids. Germline V gene sequence: CDR1 MNHEY, CDR2 SVGEGT. The CDR3 is CASSYLTDIEYSNQPQHF. CDR3 nucleotides: TGTGCCAGCAGTTATCTGACAGATATAGAATATAGCAATCAGCCCCAGCATTTT.

This chain joins TRBV20-1 and TRBJ1-2; 7 positions agree with TRBD1. Germline CDR1 is DFQATT and CDR2 is SNEGSKA (reference sequence). This CDR3 contains 13 residues. Trimming took 7 bases from V and 1 from J; bases not matched to a gene: 6. The CDR3 loop is CSGGQAFNYGYTF. The CDR3 region has the DNA TGCAGTGGCGGACAGGCATTTAACTATGGCTACACCTTC.

This clonotype was observed many times. This chain connects TRBV28 to TRBJ2-5; D ambiguous. The CDR3 has 15 residues. The germline gives CDR1 MDHEN, CDR2 SYDVKM. V lost 7 bases to trimming and J lost 5 bases, with 20 bases between them. The CDR3 DNA follows: TGTGCCAGCACCACCCCGAGTGGCGGTAGGGAGACCCAGTACTTC. This sequence encodes CASTTPSGGRETQYF.

This clonotype was recorded many times. The chain has TRBV2 and TRBJ1-5; TRBD1 might be the D (5 bases). The CDR3 runs to 14 residues. CDR1 SNHLY and CDR2 FYNNEI come from the germline V gene. V was pared by 7 bases and J by 3 bases, with 13 bases between. The CDR3 DNA follows: TGTGCCAGCACGTCCCAGGGTAACAATCAGCCCCAGCATTTT. It is translated as CASTSQGNNQPQHF.

This clonotype was picked up many times. The chain couples TRBV29-1 to TRBJ1-2; 7 nucleotides line up with TRBD1. The junction had 15 bases not matched to a gene; V was cut back by 4 bases and J by 4 bases. This CDR3 comprises 16 residues. Germline V gene sequence: CDR1 SQVTM, CDR2 ANQGSEA. This chain's CDR3 is CSVVSRGRDRSYGYTF. The CDR3 DNA reads TGCAGCGTTGTTTCACGTGGAAGGGACAGATCCTATGGCTACACCTTC.

In this sample, this clonotype turned up many times. This chain connects TRBV15 to TRBJ2-5; D is tentatively TRBD1 or TRBD2 (6 bases each). Germline-derived CDR1 and CDR2 are LNHNV and YYDKDF (reference sequence). With 4 bases removed from V and 5 bases from J, the gap between germline ends came to 14 bases. This CDR3 spans 14 amino acids. The DNA for the CDR3 is TGTGCCACCAGCACCCGCGGAGGGGGTGAGACCCAGTACTTC. It translates to CATSTRGGGETQYF.

This clonotype was counted between two and nine times. The V gene is TRBV7-2, the J gene TRBJ2-5, with a possible D match to TRBD2 (6 bases). V lost 4 bases and J 5 bases, leaving 14 bases between the germline ends. Germline V gene lookup returns CDR1 SGHTA and CDR2 FQGNSA. This CDR3 has 14 amino acids. DNA of the CDR3: TGTGCCAGCAGCTCAGCGGCGGGGCGGGAGACCCAGTACTTC. It translates to CASSSAAGRETQYF.

This clonotype was seen more than once but under ten times. The chain links TRBV19 to TRBJ1-1, with D unresolved. CDR3 size: 11 residues. The ends were cut back, 7 bases at V and 6 bases at J, with 9 bases in the middle. Looked up from germline, CDR1 is LNHDA and CDR2 is SQIVND (reference sequence). The CDR3 DNA follows: TGTGCCAGTACGGGCCAATCTGAAGCTTTCTTT. Translation gives CASTGQSEAFF. The full variable domain, its missing parts supplied by reference TRBV19 and TRBJ1-1, is DGGITQSPKYLFRKEGQNVTLSCEQNLNHDAMYWYRQDPGQGLRLIYYSQIVNDFQKGDIAEGYSVSREKKESFPLTVTSAQKNPTAFYLCASTGQSEAFFGQGTRLTVV.

This clonotype was recorded at least ten times. The rearrangement joins TRBV7-2 to TRBJ1-5; D gene unclear. Trimming removed 5 bases from V and 0 bases from J, with 11 bases in between. Germline CDR1 is SGHTA and CDR2 is FQGNSA. The CDR3 consists of 15 residues. CDR3 amino acids: CASSRVPPSNQPQHF. As DNA, the CDR3 is TGTGCCAGCAGCCGAGTCCCACCTAGCAATCAGCCCCAGCATTTT.